This T cell receptor (beta chain) was captured in a study of patients and donors after allogeneic stem cell transplantation (dated by TCRdb to 2018 to 2021). This clonotype has a handful of counts. This receptor's antigen is unknown. There are no base qualities to consult, and no much larger clone falls within one base. Library preparation used RT-PCR. The sequencer listed for this sample is NextSeq 550. The public reads were reprocessed in TCRdb via fastp at Q25 and MiXCR, keeping in-frame beta chains. Rows with a matching CDR3 protein are joined into one entry that keeps the most common DNA and genes. The sample table contains more than 850,000 distinct CDR3 sequences; only one count was recorded for roughly 18% of them. The leading ten clones occupy around 5.5% of the sample. The germline V gene provides CDR1 ENHRY and CDR2 SYGVKD. Counted from cysteine to phenylalanine, this CDR3 has 15 amino acids. Here the CDR3 DNA is all that survives: 45 bases in frame from base 1. V is trimmed back by 3 bases and J by 2 bases, and the junction contains 5 bases that no gene match accounts for.

The chain uses TRBV10-3 and TRBJ2-7; 9 middle bases align to TRBD2. The receptor's source is a human donor who was either an allogeneic HSCT recipient or a stem cell or donor lymphocyte infusion donor (not recorded which). It is not recorded whose cells these are; they may come from a transplant donor. Input material: blood, either unsorted or a sorted T cell fraction (not recorded which). The CDR3 protein is CAISDQAGGAYEQYF. The sequenced DNA is TGTGCCATCAGTGATCAAGCGGGGGGCGCCTACGAGCAGTACTTC.